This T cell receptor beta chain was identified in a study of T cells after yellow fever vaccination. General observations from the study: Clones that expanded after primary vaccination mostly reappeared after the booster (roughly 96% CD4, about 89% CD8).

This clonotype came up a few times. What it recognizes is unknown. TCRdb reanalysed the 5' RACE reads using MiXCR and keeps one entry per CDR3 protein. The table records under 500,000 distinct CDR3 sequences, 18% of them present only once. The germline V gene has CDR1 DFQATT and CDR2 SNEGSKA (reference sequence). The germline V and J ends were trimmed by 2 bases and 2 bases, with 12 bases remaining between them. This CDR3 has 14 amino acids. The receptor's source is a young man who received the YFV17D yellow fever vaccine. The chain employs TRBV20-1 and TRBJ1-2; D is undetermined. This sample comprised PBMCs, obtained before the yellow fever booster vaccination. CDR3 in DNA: TGCAGTGCTAGAAAGGCAGGACGAAACTATGGCTACACCTTC. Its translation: CSARKAGRNYGYTF.